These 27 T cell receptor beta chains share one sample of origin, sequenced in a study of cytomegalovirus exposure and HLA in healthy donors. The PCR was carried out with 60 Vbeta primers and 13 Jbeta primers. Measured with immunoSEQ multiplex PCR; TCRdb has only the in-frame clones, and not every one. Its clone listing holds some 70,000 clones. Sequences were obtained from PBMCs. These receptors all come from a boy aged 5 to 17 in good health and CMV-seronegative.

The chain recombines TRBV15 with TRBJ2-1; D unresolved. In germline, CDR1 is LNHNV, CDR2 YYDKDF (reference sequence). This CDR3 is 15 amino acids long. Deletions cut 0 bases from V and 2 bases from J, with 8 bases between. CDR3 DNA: TGTGCCACCAGCAGAGATTTAACGGCCTACAATGAGCAGTTCTTC. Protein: CATSRDLTAYNEQFF. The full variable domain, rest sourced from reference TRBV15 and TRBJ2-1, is DAMVIQNPRYQVTQFGKPVTLSCSQTLNHNVMYWYQQKSSQAPKLLFHYYDKDFNNEADTPDNFQSRRPNTSFCFLDIRSPGLGDTAMYLCATSRDLTAYNEQFFGPGTRLTVL.

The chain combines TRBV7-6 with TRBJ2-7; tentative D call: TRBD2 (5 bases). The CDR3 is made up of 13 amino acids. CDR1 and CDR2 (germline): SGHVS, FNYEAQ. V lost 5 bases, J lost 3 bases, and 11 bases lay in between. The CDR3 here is CASSTRNSYEQYF. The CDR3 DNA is TGTGCCAGCAGCACTAGGAACAGCTACGAGCAGTACTTC.

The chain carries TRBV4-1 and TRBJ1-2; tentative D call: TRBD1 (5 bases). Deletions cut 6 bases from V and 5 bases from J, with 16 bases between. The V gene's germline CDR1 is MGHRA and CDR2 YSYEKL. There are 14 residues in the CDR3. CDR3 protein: CASRLRDYEYGYTF. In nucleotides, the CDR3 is TGCGCCAGCAGGTTACGGGACTATGAGTATGGCTACACCTTC.

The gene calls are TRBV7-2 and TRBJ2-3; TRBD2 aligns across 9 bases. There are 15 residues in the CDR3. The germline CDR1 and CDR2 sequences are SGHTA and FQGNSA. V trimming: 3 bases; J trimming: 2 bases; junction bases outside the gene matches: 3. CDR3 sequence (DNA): TGTGCCAGCAGCTTGGCTAGCGGGGTCACAGATACGCAGTATTTT. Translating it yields CASSLASGVTDTQYF.

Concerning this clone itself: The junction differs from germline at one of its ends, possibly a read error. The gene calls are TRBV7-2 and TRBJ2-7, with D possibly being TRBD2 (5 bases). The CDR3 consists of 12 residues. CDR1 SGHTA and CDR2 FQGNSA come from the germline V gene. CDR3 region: CASSLERDGMHF. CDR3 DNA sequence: TGTGCCAGCAGCTTAGAACGGGATGGTATGCACTTC.

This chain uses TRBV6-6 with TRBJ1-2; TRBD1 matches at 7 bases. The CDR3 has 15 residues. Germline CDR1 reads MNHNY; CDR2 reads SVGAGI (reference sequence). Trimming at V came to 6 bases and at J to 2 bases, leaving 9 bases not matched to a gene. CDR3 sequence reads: CASSNGQVKNYGYTF. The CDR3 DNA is TGTGCCAGCAGCAACGGACAGGTTAAGAACTATGGCTACACCTTC.

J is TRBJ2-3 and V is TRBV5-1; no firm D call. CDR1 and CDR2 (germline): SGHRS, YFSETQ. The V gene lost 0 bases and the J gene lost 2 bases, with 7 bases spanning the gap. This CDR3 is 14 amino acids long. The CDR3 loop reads CASSLGTYTDTQYF. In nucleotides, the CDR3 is TGCGCCAGCAGCTTGGGTACCTACACAGATACGCAGTATTTT. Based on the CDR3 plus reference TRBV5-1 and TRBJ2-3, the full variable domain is KAGVTQTPRYLIKTRGQQVTLSCSPISGHRSVSWYQQTPGQGLQFLFEYFSETQRNKGNFPGRFSGRQFSNSRSEMNVSTLELGDSALYLCASSLGTYTDTQYFGPGTRLTVL.

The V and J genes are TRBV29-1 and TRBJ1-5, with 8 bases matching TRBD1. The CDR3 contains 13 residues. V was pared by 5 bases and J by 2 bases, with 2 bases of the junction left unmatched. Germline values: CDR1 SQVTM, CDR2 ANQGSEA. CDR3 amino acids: CSVKQGGNQPQHF. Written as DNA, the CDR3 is TGCAGCGTTAAACAGGGGGGCAATCAGCCCCAGCATTTT.

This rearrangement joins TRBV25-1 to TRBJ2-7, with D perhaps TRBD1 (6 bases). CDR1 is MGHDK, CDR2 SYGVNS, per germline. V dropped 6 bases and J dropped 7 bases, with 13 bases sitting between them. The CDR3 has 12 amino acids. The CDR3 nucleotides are TGTGCCAGCAGAGAGGGTGACAGGGAGCAGTACTTC. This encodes CASREGDREQYF.

CDR3 sequence (DNA): TGTGCCAGCAGCGTAGGGACAGGGGACCGGAACACCTTC. This translates into CASSVGTGDRNTF. The chain couples TRBV9 to TRBJ1-2; TRBD1 matches at 9 bases. This CDR3 has 13 residues. After removal of 0 bases from V and 12 bases from J, the junction contained 6 bases not matched to a gene. Germline CDR1 SGDLS, CDR2 YYNGEE.

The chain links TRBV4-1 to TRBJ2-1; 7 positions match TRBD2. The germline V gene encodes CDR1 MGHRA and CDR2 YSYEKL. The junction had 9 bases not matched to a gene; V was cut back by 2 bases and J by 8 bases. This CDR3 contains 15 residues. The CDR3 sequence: CASSQPRGRNHEQFF. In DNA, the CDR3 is TGCGCCAGCAGCCAACCTCGCGGGAGAAACCATGAGCAGTTCTTC.

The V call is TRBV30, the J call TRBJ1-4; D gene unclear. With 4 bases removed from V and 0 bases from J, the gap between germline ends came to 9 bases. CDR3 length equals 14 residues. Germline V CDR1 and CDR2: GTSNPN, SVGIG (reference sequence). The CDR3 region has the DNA TGTGCCTGGACAGGCAAAGCAACTAATGAAAAACTGTTTTTT. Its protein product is CAWTGKATNEKLFF.

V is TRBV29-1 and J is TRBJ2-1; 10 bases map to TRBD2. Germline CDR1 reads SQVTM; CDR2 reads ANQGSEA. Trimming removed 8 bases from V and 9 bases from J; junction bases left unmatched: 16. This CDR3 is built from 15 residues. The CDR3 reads CSIRFLAGERSEQFF. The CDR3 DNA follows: TGCAGCATTCGGTTTCTAGCGGGGGAACGGTCTGAGCAGTTCTTC.

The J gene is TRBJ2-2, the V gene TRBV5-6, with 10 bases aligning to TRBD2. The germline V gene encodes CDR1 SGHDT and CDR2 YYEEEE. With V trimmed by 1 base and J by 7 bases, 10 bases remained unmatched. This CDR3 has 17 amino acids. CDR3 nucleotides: TGTGCCAGCAGCTTGAGGAGCGGGGGGGTTTCTGGCGGGGAGCTGTTTTTT. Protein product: CASSLRSGGVSGGELFF.

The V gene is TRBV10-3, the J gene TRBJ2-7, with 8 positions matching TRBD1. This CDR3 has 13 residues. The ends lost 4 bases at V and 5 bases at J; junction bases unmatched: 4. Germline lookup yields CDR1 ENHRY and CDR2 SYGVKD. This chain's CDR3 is CAISGTGSDEQYF. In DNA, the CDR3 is TGTGCCATCAGTGGGACAGGGTCCGACGAGCAGTACTTC.

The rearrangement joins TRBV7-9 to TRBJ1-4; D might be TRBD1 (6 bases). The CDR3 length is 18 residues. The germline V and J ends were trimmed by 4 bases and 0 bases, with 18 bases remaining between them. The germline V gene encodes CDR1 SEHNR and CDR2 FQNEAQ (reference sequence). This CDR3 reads CASSSLRGTGPTNEKLFF. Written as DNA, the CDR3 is TGTGCCAGCAGCTCGCTAAGGGGTACAGGGCCAACTAATGAAAAACTGTTTTTT.

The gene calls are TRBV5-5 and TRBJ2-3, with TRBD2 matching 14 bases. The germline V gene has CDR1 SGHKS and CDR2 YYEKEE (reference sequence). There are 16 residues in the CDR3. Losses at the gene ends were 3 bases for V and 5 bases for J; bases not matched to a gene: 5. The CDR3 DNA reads TGTGCCAGCAGCTGGGGACTAGCGGGAGTGATAGATACGCAGTATTTT. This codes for CASSWGLAGVIDTQYF.

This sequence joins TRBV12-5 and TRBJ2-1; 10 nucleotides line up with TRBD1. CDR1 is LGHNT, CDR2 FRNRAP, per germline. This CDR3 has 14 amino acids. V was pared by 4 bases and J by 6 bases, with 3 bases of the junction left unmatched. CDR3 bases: TGTGCTAGTGGTTCTGGGACAGGGGTCAATGAGCAGTTCTTC. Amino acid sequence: CASGSGTGVNEQFF.

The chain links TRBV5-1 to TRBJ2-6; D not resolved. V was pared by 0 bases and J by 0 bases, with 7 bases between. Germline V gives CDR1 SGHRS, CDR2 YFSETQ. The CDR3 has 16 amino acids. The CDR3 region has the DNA TGCGCCAGCAGCTTGGTTACAGCCTCTGGGGCCAACGTCCTGACTTTC. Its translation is CASSLVTASGANVLTF.

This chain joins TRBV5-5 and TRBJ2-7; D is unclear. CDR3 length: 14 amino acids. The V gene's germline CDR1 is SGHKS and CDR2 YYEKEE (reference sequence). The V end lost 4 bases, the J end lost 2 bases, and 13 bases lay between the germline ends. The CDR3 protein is CASSLGGSPYEQYF. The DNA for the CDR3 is TGTGCCAGCAGCCTAGGCGGTTCCCCCTACGAGCAGTACTTC.

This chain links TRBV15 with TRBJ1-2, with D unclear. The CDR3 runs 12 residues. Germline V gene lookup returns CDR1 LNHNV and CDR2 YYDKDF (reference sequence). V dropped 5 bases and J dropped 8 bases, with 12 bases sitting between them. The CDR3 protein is CATSGVSGGYTF. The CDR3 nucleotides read TGTGCCACCAGCGGGGTCAGCGGGGGCTACACCTTC.

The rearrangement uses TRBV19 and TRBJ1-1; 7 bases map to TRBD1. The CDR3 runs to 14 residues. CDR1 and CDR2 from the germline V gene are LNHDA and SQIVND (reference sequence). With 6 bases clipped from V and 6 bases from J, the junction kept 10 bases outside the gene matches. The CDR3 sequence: CASSQVRDSAEAFF. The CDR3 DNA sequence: TGTGCCAGTAGCCAAGTCCGGGACAGTGCTGAAGCTTTCTTT.

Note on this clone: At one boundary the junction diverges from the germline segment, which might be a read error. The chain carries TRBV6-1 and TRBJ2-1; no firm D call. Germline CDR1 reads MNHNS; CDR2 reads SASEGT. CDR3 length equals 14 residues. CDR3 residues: CASSAPVSDNEQFF. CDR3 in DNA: TGTGCCAGCAGCGCACCGGTCTCCGACAATGAGCAGTTCTTC.

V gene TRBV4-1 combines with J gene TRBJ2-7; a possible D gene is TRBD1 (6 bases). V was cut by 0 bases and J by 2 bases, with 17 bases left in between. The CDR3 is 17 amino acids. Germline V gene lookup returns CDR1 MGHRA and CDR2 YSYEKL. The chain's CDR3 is CASSQDQAGQTAYEQYF. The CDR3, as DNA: TGCGCCAGCAGCCAAGATCAGGCAGGACAGACAGCCTACGAGCAGTACTTC.

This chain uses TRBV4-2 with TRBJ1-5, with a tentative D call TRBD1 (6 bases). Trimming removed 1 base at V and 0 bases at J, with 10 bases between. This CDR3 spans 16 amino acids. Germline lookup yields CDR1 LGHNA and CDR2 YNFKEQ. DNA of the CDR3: TGTGCCAGCAGCCAAGCCTCAGGGGATAGCAATCAGCCCCAGCATTTT. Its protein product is CASSQASGDSNQPQHF.

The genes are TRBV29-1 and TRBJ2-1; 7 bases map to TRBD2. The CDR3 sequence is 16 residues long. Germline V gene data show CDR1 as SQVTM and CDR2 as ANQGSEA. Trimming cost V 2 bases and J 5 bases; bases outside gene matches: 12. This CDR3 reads CSVETNWREFDNEQFF. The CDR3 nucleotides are TGCAGCGTTGAAACGAACTGGCGGGAGTTCGACAATGAGCAGTTCTTC.

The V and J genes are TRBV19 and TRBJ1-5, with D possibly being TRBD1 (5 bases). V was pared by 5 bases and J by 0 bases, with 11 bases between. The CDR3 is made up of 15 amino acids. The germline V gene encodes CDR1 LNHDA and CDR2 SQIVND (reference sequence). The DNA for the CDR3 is TGTGCCAGTAGTGCTTCCGGGGGTAGCAATCAGCCCCAGCATTTT. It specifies CASSASGGSNQPQHF.